This T cell receptor (beta chain) comes out of a study of tumor-infiltrating lymphocytes in primary liver carcinoma. Study-wide points: Found in all five tumor regions were only about 8-24% of top clones.

As regards this clonotype: The antigen is undetermined. The junction departs from germline at one end; a sequencing error may be responsible.

Co-extracting RNA and DNA was done with 20-30 mg of unsorted bulk tissue as input. Treatment of the patients' primary liver carcinoma consisted of surgical resection. TCR beta cDNA was prepared out of around 460 ng total RNA by means of a constant-region primer. ARM-PCR was slightly modified, and three nested multiplex PCR rounds with it gave rise to the TCR beta libraries. A C-beta reverse primer was combined with TRBV1-TRBV30 forward primers in the first two PCR rounds, and each round had approximately 9 cycles. In TCRdb, the multiplex PCR reads were re-called with MiXCR into one record per CDR3 protein. The sample carries 100,000 or so distinct CDR3 sequences, almost 70% recorded once. The CDR3 runs to 13 residues. Looked up from germline, CDR1 is SGHAT and CDR2 is FQNNGV.

This TCR came from a woman aged 55-70 years with primary liver carcinoma and hepatitis B virus infection. The specimen was liver tumor tissue from sampling region 5. Subset defined: tumor region T5, tumor centre. The genes are TRBV11-2 and TRBJ2-2; D possibly corresponds to TRBD2 (5 bases). The CDR3 sequence is CASSRERAGQLVF. The CDR3 DNA reads TGTGCCAGCAGCCGAGAGAGGGCCGGGCAGCTGGTTTTT.